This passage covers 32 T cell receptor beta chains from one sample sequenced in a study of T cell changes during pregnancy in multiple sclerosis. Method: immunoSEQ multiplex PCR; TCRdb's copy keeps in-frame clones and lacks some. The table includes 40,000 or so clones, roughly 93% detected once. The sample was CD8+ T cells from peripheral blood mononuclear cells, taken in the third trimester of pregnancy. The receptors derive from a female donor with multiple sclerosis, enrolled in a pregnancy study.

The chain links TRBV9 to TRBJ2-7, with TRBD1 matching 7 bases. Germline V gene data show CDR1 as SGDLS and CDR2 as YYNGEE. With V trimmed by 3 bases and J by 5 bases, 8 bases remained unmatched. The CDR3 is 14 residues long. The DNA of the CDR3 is TGTGCCAGCAGCGCTCTGCTTCAGGGGGACGAGCAGTACTTC. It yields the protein CASSALLQGDEQYF. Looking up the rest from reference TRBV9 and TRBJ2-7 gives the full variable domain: DSGVTQTPKHLITATGQRVTLRCSPRSGDLSVYWYQQSLDQGLQFLIQYYNGEERAKGNILERFSAQQFPDLHSELNLSSLELGDSALYFCASSALLQGDEQYFGPGTRLTVT.

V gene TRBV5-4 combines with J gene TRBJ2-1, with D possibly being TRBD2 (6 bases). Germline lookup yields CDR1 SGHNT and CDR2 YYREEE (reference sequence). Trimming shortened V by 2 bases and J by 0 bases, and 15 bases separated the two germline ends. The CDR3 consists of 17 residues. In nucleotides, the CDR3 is TGTGCCAGCAGCTTTCCTAATGTGACTAGCTCCTACAATGAGCAGTTCTTC. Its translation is CASSFPNVTSSYNEQFF.

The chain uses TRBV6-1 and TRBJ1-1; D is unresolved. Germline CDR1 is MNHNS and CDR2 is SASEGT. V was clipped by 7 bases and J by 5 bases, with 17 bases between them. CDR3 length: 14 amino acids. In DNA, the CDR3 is TGTGCCAGCACCGACGGCGGGTTTGGGACTGAAGCTTTCTTT. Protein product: CASTDGGFGTEAFF.

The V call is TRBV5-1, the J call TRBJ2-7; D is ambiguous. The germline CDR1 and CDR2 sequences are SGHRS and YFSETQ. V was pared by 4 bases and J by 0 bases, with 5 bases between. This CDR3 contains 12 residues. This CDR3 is CASSPNSYEQYF. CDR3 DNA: TGCGCCAGCAGCCCAAACTCCTACGAGCAGTACTTC.

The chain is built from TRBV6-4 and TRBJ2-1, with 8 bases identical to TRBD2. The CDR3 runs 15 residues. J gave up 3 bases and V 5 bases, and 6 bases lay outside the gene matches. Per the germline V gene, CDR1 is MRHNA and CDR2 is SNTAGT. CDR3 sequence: CASSPNGGDYNEQFF. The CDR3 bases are TGTGCCAGCAGTCCTAACGGGGGGGACTACAATGAGCAGTTCTTC.

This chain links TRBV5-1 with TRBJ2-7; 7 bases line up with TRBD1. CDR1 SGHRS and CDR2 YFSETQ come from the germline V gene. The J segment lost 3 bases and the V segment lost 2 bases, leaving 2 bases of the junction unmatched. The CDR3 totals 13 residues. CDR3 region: CASSFQGVYEQYF. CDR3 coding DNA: TGCGCCAGCAGCTTTCAGGGGGTCTACGAGCAGTACTTC.

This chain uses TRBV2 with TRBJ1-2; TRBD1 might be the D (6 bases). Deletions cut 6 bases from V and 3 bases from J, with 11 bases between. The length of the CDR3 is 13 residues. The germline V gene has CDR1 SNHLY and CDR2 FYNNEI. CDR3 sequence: CASRDPGDYGYTF. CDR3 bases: TGTGCCAGCAGGGACCCAGGGGACTATGGCTACACCTTC. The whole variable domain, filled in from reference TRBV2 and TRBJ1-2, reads EPEVTQTPSHQVTQMGQEVILRCVPISNHLYFYWYRQILGQKVEFLVSFYNNEISEKSEIFDDQFSVERPDGSNFTLKIRSTKLEDSAMYFCASRDPGDYGYTFGSGTRLTVV.

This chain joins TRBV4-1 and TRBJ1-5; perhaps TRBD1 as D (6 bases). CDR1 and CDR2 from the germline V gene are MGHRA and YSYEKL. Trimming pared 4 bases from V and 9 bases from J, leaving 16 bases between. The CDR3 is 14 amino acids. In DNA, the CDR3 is TGCGCCAGCAGCCCCCGGGACACTGATTTGCCCCAGCATTTT. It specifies CASSPRDTDLPQHF.

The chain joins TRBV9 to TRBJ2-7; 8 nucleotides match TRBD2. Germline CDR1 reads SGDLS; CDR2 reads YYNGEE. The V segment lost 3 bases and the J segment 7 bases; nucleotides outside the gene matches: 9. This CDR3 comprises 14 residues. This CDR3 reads CASSAGRGAGEQYF. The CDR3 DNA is TGTGCCAGCAGCGCCGGGCGGGGGGCTGGGGAGCAGTACTTC.

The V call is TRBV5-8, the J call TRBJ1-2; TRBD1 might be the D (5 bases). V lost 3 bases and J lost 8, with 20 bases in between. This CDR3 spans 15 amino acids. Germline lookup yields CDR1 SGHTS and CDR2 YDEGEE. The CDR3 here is CASSSGQDIVFGYTF. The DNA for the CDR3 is TGTGCCAGCAGCTCGGGTCAGGACATCGTCTTCGGCTACACCTTC. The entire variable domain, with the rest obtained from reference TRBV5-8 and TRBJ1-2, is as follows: EAGVTQSPTHLIKTRGQQATLRCSPISGHTSVYWYQQALGLGLQFLLWYDEGEERNRGNFPPRFSGRQFPNYSSELNVNALELEDSALYLCASSSGQDIVFGYTFGSGTRLTVV.

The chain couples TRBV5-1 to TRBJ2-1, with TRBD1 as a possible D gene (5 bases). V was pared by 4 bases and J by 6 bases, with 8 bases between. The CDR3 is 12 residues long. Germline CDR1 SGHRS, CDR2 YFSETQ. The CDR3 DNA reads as TGCGCCAGCAGCCCCAGGGTCAATGAGCAGTTCTTC. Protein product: CASSPRVNEQFF.

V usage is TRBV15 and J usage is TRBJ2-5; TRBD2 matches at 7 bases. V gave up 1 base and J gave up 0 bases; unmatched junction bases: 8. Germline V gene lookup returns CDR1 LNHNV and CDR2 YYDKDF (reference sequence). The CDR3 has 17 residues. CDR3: CATSRGPTAGDQETQYF. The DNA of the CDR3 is TGTGCCACCAGCAGAGGCCCTACGGCGGGGGACCAAGAGACCCAGTACTTC. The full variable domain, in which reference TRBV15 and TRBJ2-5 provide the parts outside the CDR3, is DAMVIQNPRYQVTQFGKPVTLSCSQTLNHNVMYWYQQKSSQAPKLLFHYYDKDFNNEADTPDNFQSRRPNTSFCFLDIRSPGLGDTAMYLCATSRGPTAGDQETQYFGPGTRLLVL.

The CDR3 DNA reads as TGTGCCAGCAGCTTAGACCCCCCAGGCCGTAGGGGCTACGAGCAGTACTTC. Its protein is CASSLDPPGRRGYEQYF. The chain has TRBV11-2 and TRBJ2-7; D is perhaps TRBD1 (5 bases). The germline CDR1 and CDR2 sequences are SGHAT and FQNNGV. Trimming stripped 0 bases from V and 3 bases from J, with 18 bases between. The CDR3 runs 17 residues.

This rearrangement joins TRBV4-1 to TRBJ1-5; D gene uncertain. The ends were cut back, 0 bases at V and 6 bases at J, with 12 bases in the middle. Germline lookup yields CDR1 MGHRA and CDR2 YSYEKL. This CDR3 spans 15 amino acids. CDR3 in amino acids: CASSQDEGVGQPQHF. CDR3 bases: TGCGCCAGCAGCCAAGATGAGGGTGTAGGTCAGCCCCAGCATTTT.

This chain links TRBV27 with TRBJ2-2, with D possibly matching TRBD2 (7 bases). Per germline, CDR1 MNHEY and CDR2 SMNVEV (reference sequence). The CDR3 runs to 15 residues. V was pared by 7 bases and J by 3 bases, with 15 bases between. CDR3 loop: CASNRGALDTGELFF. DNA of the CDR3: TGTGCCAGCAATCGGGGGGCTCTTGACACCGGGGAGCTGTTTTTT.

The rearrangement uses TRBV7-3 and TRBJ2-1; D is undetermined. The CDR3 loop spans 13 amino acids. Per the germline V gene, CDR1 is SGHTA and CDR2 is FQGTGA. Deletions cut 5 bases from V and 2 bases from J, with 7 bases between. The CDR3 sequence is CASSPHPYNEQFF. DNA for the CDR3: TGTGCCAGCAGCCCCCATCCCTACAATGAGCAGTTCTTC. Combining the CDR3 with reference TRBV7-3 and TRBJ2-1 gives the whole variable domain GAGVSQTPSNKVTEKGKYVELRCDPISGHTALYWYRQSLGQGPEFLIYFQGTGAADDSGLPNDRFFAVRPEGSVSTLKIQRTERGDSAVYLCASSPHPYNEQFFGPGTRLTVL.

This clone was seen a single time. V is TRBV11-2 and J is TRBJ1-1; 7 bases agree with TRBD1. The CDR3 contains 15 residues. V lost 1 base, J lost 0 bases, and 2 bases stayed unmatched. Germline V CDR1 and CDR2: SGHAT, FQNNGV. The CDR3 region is CASSLGGGMNTEAFF. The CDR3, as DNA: TGTGCCAGCAGCTTAGGAGGGGGCATGAACACTGAAGCTTTCTTT.

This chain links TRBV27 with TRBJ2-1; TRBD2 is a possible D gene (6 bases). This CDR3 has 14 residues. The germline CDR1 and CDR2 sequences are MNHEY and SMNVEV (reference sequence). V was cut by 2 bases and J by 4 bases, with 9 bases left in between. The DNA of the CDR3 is TGTGCCAGCAGTTTAGGGGGGTCTTACAATGAGCAGTTCTTC. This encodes CASSLGGSYNEQFF.

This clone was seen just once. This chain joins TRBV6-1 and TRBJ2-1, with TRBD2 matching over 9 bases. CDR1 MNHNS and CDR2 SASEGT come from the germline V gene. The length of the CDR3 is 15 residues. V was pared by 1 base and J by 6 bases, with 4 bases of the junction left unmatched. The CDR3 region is CASSEEAGGRNEQFF. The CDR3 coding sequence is TGTGCCAGCAGTGAAGAGGCGGGGGGGCGCAATGAGCAGTTCTTC.

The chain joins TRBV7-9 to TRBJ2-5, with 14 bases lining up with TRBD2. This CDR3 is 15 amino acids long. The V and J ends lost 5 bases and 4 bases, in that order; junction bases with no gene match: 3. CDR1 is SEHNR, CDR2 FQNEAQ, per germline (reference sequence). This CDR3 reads CASSPGTSGGETQYF. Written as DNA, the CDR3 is TGTGCCAGCAGCCCCGGGACTAGCGGGGGAGAGACCCAGTACTTC.

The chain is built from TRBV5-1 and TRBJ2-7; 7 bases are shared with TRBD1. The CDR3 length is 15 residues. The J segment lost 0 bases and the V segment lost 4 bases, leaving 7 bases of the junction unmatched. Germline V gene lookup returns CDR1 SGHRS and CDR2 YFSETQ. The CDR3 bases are TGCGCCAGCAGCAACCGGGGACAGTTCTCCTACGAGCAGTACTTC. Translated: CASSNRGQFSYEQYF.

DNA for the CDR3: TGTGCCGTCTCATTGGGCGGGTGGGGAAAGGGCTACGAGCAGTACTTC. Protein sequence: CAVSLGGWGKGYEQYF. This chain uses TRBV11-2 with TRBJ2-7; D might be TRBD2 (5 bases). V was clipped by 11 bases and J by 3 bases, with 26 bases between them. From germline, CDR1 is SGHAT and CDR2 FQNNGV. The CDR3 loop spans 16 amino acids.

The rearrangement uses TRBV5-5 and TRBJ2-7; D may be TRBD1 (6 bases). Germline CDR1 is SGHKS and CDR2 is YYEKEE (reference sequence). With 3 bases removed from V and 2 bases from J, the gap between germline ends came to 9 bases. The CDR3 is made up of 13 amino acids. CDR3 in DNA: TGTGCCAGCAGCTACGGACAGACCTACGAGCAGTACTTC. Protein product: CASSYGQTYEQYF.

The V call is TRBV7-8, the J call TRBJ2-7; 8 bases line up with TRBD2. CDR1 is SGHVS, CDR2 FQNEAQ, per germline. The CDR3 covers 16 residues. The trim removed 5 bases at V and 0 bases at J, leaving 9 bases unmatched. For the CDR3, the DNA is TGTGCCAGCAGCCTCTGGTTAGCGGGGAACTCCTACGAGCAGTACTTC. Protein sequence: CASSLWLAGNSYEQYF.

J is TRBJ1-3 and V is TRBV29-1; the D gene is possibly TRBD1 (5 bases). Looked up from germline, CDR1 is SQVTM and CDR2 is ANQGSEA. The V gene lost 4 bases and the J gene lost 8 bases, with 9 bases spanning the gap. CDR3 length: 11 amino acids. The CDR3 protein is CSVVQGDTIYF. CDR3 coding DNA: TGCAGCGTTGTTCAGGGTGACACCATATATTTT. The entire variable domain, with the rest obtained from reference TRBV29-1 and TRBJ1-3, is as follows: SAVISQKPSRDICQRGTSLTIQCQVDSQVTMMFWYRQQPGQSLTLIATANQGSEATYESGFVIDKFPISRPNLTFSTLTVSNMSPEDSSIYLCSVVQGDTIYFGEGSWLTVV.

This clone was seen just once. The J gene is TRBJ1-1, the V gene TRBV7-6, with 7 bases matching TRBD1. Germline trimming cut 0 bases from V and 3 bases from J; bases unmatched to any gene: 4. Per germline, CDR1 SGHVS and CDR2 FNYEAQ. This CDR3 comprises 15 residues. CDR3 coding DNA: TGTGCCAGCAGCTTAGCCACAACAGGGGACACTGAAGCTTTCTTT. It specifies CASSLATTGDTEAFF. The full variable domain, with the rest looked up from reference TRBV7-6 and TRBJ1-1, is GAGVSQSPRYKVTKRGQDVALRCDPISGHVSLYWYRQALGQGPEFLTYFNYEAQQDKSGLPNDRFSAERPEGSISTLTIQRTEQRDSAMYRCASSLATTGDTEAFFGQGTRLTVV.

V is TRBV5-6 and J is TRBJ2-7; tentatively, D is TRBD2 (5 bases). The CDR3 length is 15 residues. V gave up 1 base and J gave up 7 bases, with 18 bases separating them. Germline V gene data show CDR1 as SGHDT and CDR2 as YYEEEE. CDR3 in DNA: TGTGCCAGCAGCTTGTCAGCGTTGGCGGGTCGAGAGCAGTACTTC. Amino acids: CASSLSALAGREQYF.

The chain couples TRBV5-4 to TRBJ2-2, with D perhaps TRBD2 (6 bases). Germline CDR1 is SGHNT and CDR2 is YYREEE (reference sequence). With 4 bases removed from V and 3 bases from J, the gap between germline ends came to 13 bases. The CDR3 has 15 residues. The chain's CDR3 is CASSPLEGYTGELFF. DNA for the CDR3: TGTGCCAGCAGCCCACTGGAGGGGTACACCGGGGAGCTGTTTTTT.

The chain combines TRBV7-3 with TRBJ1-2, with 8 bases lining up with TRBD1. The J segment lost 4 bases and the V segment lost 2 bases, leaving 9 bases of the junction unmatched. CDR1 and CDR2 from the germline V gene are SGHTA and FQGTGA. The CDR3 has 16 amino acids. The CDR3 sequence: CASSLFGTGDLYGYTF. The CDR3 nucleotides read TGTGCCAGCAGCTTATTCGGGACAGGAGACCTCTATGGCTACACCTTC.

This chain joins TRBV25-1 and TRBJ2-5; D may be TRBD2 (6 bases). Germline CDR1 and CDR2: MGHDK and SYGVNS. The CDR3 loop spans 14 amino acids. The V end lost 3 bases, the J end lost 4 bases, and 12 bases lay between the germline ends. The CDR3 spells CASSEGSGVETQYF. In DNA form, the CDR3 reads TGTGCCAGCAGTGAGGGTTCGGGGGTAGAGACCCAGTACTTC.

CDR3 in amino acids: CSVRGQGIGNEQFF. CDR3 bases: TGCAGCGTTCGGGGACAGGGAATCGGCAATGAGCAGTTCTTC. The chain has TRBV29-1 and TRBJ2-1; 9 bases map to TRBD1. V gave up 5 bases and J gave up 6 bases; unmatched junction bases: 8. The germline V gene encodes CDR1 SQVTM and CDR2 ANQGSEA. The CDR3 spans 14 residues.

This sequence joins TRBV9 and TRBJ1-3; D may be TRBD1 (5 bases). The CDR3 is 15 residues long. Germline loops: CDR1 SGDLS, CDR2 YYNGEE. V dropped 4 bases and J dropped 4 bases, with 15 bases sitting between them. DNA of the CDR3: TGTGCCAGCAGCACCCAGGGTGTAAGGGGAAACACCATATATTTT. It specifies CASSTQGVRGNTIYF.